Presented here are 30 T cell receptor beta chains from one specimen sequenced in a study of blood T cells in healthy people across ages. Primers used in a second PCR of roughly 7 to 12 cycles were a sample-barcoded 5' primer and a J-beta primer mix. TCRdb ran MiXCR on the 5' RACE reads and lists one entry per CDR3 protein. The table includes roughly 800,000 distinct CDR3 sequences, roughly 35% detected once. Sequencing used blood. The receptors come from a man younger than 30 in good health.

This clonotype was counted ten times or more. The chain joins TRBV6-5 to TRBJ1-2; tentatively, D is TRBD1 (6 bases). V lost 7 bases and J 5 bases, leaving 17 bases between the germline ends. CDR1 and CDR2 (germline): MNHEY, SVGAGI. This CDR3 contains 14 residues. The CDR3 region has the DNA TGTGCCAGCAAGGGGGGACCCTTGGATTATGGCTACACCTTC. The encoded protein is CASKGGPLDYGYTF.

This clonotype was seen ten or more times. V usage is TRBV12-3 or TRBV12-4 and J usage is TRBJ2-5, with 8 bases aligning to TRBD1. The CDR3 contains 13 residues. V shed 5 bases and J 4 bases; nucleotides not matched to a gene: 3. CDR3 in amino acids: CASSLDRVETQYF. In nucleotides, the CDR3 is TGTGCCAGCAGTCTGGACAGGGTAGAGACCCAGTACTTC.

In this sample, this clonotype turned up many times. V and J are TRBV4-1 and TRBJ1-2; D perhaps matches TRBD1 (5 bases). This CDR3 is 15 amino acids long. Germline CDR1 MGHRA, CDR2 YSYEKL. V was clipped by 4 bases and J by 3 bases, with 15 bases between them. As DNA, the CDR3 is TGCGCCAGCAGCCCTACTCAGGGTCGGCACTATGGCTACACCTTC. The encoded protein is CASSPTQGRHYGYTF.

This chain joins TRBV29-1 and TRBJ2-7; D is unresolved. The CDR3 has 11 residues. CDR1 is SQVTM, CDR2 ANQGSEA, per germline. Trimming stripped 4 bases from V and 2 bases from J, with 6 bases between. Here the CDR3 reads CSVGQTYEQYF. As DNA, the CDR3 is TGCAGCGTTGGCCAGACCTACGAGCAGTACTTC.

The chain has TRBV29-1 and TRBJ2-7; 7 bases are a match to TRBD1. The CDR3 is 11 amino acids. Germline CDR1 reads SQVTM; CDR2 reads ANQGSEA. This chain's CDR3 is CNATDRVEQYF. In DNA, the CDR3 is TGCAACGCCACCGACAGGGTCGAGCAGTACTTC.

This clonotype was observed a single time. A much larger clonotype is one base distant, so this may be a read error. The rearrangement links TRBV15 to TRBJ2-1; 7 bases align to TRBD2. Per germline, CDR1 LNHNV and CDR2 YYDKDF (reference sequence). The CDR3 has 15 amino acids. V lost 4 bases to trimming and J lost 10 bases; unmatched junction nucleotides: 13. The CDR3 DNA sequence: TGTGCCACCAGCAACTCAGCGGGGACCTCCTACGAGCAGTTCTTC. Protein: CATSNSAGTSYEQFF.

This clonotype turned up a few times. DNA for the CDR3: TGCAGTGCTAGTAGTGGCAGAAGAGTAAACAATGAGCAGTACTTC. This codes for CSASSGRRVNNEQYF. The chain uses TRBV20-1 and TRBJ2-1; D unclear. The end of the DNA fits TRBJ2-7 better, so the J call may be wrong. The CDR3 length is 15 residues. Germline V gives CDR1 DFQATT, CDR2 SNEGSKA (reference sequence).

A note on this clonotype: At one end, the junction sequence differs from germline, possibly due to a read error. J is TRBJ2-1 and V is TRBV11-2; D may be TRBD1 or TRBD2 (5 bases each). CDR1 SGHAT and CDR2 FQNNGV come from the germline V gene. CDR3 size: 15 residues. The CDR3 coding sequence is TGTGCCAGCAGCTTAGAGGTCGGGGCTTACAACGAGCAGTTCTTC. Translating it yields CASSLEVGAYNEQFF.

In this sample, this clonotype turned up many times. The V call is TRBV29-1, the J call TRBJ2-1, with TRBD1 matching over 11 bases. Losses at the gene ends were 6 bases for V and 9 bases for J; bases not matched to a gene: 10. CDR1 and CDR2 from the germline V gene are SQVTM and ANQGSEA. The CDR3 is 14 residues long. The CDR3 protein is CSVSGTGGFGEQFF. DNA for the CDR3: TGCAGCGTATCCGGGACAGGGGGTTTCGGTGAGCAGTTCTTC.

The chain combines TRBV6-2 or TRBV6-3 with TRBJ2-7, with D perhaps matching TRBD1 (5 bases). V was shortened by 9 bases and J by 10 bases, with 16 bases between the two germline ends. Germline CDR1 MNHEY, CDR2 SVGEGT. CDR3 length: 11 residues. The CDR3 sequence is CASSLQEFQYF. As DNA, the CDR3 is TGTGCCAGTTCACTACAGGAGTTCCAGTACTTC.

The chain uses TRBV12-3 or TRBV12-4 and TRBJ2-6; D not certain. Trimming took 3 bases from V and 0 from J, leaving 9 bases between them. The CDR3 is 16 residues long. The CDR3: CASSFRQSSGANVLTF. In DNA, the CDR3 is TGTGCCAGCAGTTTTCGGCAGTCCTCTGGGGCCAACGTCCTGACTTTC.

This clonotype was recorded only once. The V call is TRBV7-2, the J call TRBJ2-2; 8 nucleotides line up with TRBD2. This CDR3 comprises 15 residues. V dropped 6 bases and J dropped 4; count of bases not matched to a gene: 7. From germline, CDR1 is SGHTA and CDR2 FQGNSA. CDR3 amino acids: CASSSRTSSTGELFF. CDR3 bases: TGTGCCAGCAGTTCTCGGACTAGCTCCACCGGGGAGCTGTTTTTT.

CDR3 sequence: CASISHPSGQGYEQYF. The CDR3 nucleotides are TGTGCCAGCATCTCGCATCCTTCGGGACAGGGGTACGAGCAGTACTTC. The chain employs TRBV28 and TRBJ2-7; 10 nucleotides agree with TRBD1. The CDR3 sequence is 16 residues long. V gave up 7 bases and J gave up 4 bases; unmatched junction bases: 13. Germline V lookup: CDR1 MDHEN, CDR2 SYDVKM. Complete variable domain (other parts from reference TRBV28 and TRBJ2-7): DVKVTQSSRYLVKRTGEKVFLECVQDMDHENMFWYRQDPGLGLRLIYFSYDVKMKEKGDIPEGYSVSREKKERFSLILESASTNQTSMYLCASISHPSGQGYEQYFGPGTRLTVT.

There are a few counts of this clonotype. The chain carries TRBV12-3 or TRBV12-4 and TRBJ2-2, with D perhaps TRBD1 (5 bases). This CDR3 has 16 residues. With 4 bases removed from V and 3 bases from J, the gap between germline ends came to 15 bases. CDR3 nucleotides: TGTGCCAGCAGTTCCATCCTGACAGACGACACCGGGGAGCTGTTTTTT. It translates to CASSSILTDDTGELFF.

This chain's CDR3 is CASSSKTQYF. CDR3 nucleotides: TGTGCCAGTTCCTCGAAGACCCAGTACTTC. This chain joins TRBV12-3 or TRBV12-4 and TRBJ2-4, with D unresolved. Judging by the DNA end, TRBJ2-5 fits better; the J call may be wrong. The CDR3 runs to 10 residues.

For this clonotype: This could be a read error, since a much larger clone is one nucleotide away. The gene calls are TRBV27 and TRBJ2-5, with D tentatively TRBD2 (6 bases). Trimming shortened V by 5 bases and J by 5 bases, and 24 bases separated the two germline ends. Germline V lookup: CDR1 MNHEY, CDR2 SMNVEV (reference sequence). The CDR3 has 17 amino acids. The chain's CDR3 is CASSPIQTRGDGETQYF. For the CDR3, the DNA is TGTGCCAGCAGTCCAATTCAGACTCGCGGGGACGGGGAGACCCAGTACTTC.

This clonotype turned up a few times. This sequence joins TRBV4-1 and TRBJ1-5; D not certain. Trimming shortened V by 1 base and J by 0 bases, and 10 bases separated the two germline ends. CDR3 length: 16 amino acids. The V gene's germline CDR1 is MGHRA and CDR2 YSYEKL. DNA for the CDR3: TGCGCCAGCAGCCAAGGGGCTTTGGTTAGCAATCAGCCCCAGCATTTT. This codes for CASSQGALVSNQPQHF.

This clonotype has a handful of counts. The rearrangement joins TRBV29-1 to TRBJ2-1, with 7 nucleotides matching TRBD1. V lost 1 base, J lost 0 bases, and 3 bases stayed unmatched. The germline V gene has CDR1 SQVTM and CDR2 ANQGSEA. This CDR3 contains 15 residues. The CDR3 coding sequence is TGCAGCGTTGAAGTCCGGACAGGCTCCTACAATGAGCAGTTCTTC. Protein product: CSVEVRTGSYNEQFF.

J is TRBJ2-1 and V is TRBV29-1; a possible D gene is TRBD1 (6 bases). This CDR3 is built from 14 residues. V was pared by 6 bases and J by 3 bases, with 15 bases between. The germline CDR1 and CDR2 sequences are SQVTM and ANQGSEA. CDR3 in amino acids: CSVKQGQFYNEQFF. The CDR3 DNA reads TGCAGCGTCAAACAGGGCCAATTCTACAATGAGCAGTTCTTC.

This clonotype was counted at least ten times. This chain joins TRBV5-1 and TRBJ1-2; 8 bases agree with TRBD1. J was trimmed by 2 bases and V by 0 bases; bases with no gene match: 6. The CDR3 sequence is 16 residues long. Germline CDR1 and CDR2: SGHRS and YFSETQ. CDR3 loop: CASSLAGQGVNYGYTF. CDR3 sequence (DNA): TGCGCCAGCAGCTTGGCCGGACAGGGCGTCAACTATGGCTACACCTTC.

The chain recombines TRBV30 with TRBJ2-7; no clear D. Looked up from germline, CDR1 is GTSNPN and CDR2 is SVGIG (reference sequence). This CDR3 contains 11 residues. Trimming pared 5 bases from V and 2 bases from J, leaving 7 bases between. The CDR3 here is CAWGIAYEQYF. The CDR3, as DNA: TGTGCCTGGGGTATTGCCTACGAGCAGTACTTC.

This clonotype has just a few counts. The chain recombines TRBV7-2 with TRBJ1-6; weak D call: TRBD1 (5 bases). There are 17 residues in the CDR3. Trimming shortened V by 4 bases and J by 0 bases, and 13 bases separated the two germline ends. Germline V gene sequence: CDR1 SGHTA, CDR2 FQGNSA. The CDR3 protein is CASSSQVSSSYNSPLHF. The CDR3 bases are TGTGCCAGCAGCTCACAGGTTTCGAGCTCCTATAATTCACCCCTCCACTTT.

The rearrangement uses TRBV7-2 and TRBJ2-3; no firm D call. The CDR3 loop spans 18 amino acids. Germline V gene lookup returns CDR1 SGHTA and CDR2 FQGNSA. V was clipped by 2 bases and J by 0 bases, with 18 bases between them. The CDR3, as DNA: TGTGCCAGCAGCTTAATAGGCGGATCGGCGATTAGCACAGATACGCAGTATTTT. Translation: CASSLIGGSAISTDTQYF.

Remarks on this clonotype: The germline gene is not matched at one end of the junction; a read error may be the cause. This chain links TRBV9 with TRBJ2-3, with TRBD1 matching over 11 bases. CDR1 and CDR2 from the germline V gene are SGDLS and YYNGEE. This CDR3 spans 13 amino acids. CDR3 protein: CAGSGAGQGASYF. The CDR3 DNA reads TGTGCCGGCAGCGGGGCTGGACAGGGGGCTTCGTATTTT.

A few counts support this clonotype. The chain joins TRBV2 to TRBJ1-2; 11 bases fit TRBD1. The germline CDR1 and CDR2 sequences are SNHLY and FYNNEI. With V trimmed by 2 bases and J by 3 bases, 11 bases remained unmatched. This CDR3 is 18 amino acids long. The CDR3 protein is CASSELLGQGVVDYGYTF. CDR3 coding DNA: TGTGCCAGCAGTGAACTCCTGGGACAGGGGGTAGTGGACTATGGCTACACCTTC.

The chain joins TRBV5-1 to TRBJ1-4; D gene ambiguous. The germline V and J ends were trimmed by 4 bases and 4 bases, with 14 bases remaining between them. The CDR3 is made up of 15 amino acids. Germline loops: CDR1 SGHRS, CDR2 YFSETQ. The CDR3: CASSLEARINEKLFF. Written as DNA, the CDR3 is TGCGCCAGCAGCCTTGAGGCCAGGATTAATGAAAAACTGTTTTTT.

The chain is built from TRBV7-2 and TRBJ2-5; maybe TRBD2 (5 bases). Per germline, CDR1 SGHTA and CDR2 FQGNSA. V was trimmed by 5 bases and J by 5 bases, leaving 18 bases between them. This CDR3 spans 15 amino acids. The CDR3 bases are TGTGCCAGCAGCCTCGAGGCATCCCGGAGGGAGACCCAGTACTTC. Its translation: CASSLEASRRETQYF.

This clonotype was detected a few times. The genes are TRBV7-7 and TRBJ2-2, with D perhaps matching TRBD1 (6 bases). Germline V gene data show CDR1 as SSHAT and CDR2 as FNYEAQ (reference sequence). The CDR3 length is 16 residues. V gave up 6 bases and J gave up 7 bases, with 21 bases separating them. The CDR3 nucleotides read TGTGCCAGCAGTTCCCGTTTGGGGGCTACTTACGGGGAGCTGTTTTTT. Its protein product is CASSSRLGATYGELFF.

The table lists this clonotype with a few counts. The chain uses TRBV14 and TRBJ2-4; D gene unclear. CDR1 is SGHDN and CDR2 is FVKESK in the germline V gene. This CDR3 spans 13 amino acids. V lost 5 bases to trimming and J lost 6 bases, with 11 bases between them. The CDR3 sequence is CASSSGQGNIQYF. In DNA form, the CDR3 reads TGTGCCAGCAGCTCCGGGCAAGGAAACATTCAGTACTTC.

The CDR3, as DNA: TGTGCCAGCAGTTTTCGGGGCAGGGGGCCGGATGGGCAGTACTTC. Its protein is CASSFRGRGPDGQYF. The chain recombines TRBV12-3 or TRBV12-4 with TRBJ2-5, with 8 bases lining up with TRBD1. V shed 3 bases, J shed 11 bases, and the junction held 14 bases outside the gene matches. CDR3 size: 15 residues.